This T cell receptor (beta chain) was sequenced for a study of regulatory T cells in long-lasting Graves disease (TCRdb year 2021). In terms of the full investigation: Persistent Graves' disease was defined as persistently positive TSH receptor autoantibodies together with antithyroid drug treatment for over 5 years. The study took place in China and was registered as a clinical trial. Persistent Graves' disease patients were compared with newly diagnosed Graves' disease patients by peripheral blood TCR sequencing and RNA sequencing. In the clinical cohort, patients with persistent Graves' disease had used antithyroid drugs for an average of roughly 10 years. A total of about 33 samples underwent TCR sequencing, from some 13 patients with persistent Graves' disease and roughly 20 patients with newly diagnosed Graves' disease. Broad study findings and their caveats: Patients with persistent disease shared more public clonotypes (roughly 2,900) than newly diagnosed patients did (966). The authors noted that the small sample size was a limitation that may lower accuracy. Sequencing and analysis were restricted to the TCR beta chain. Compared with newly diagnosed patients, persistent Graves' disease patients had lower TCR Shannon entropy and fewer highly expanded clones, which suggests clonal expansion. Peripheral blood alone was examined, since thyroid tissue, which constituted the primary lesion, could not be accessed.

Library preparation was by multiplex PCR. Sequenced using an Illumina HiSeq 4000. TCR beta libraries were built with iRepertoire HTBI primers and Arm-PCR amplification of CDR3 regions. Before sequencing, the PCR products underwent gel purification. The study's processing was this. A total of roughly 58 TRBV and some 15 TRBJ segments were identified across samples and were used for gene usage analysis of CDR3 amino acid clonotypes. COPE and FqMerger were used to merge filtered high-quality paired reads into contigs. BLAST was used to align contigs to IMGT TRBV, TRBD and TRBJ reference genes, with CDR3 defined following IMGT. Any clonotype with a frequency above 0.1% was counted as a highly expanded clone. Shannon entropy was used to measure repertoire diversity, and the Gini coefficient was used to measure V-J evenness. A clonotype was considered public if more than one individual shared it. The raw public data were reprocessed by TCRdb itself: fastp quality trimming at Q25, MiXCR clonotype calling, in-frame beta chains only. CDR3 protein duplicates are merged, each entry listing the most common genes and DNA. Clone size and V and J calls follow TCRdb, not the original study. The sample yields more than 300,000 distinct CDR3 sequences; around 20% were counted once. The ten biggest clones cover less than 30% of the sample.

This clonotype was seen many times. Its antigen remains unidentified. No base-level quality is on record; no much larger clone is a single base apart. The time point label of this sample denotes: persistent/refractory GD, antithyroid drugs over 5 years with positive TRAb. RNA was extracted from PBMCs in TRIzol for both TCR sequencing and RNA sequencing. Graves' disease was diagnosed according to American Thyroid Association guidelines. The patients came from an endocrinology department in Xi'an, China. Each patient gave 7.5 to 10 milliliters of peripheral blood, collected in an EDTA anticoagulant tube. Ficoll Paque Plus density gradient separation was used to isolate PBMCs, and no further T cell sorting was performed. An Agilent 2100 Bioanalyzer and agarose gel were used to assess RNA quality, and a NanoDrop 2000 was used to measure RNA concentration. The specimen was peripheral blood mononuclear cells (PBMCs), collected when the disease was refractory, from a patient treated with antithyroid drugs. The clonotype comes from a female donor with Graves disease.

Here the CDR3 is given as CASSYGGQYGYTF. The DNA reads TGTGCCAGCAGTTACGGGGGACAATACGGCTACACCTTC. The rearranged segments are TRBV6-9 and TRBJ1-2; TRBD1 is perhaps the D gene, given 6 matching bases. The germline ends are 13 bases apart after V is trimmed by 3 bases and J by 8 bases. Taken from the germline V gene, the CDR1 and CDR2 loops are MNHGY and SVAAGI. Its CDR3 holds 13 amino acids, cysteine through phenylalanine. The entry retains the CDR3 DNA only, 39 bases that are in frame from base 1.